This T cell receptor beta chain was identified in a study of a mutant IDH1 vaccine in newly diagnosed glioma. The wider study: It was radiotherapy, temozolomide, or both that patients received previously, with most receiving both. Notes on the study in general: Pseudoprogression appeared unlinked to shifts in leading peripheral T cell clonotypes. Evidence of vaccine-induced immune responses was documented in 85% to 95% of patients.

Specified time point: baseline, week 1 (first vaccination visit). Treatment in this sample: pre-vaccination baseline after standard-of-care therapy. Each tumor in the donors was a new WHO grade 3 or 4 astrocytoma, IDH1-mutant and ATRX-lost. Clones were read by immunoSEQ multiplex PCR, and TCRdb kept only the in-frame ones, dropping some. Of about 38,000 clones listed, around 82% are singletons. Notes on this clone: The antigen is unknown.

This TCR was recovered from a man aged 35 to 55 with glioma. Some clones in this sample may be carry-over from other donors' samples. This specimen consisted of PBMCs, obtained from a glioma patient treated with radiotherapy, temozolomide or both.

CDR3 nucleotides: TGTGCCAGTAGTGGACAGTATTCCGGGGAGCTGTTTTTT. The encoded protein is CASSGQYSGELFF. V is TRBV19 and J is TRBJ2-2; a possible D gene is TRBD1 (6 bases). The CDR3 length is 13 residues. The germline gives CDR1 LNHDA, CDR2 SQIVND (reference sequence). V lost 5 bases and J 6 bases, leaving 10 bases between the germline ends.